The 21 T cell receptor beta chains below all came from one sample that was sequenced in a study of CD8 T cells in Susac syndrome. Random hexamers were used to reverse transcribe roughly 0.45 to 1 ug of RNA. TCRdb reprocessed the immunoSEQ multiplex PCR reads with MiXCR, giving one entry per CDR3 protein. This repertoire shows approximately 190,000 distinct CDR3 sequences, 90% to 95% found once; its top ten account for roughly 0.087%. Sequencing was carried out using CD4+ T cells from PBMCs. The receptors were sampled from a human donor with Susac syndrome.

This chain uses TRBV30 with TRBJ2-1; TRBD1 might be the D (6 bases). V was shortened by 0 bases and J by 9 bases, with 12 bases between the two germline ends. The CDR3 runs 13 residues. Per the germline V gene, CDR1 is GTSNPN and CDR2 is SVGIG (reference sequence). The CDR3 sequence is CAWSVQGPGEQFF. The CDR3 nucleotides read TGTGCCTGGAGTGTACAGGGTCCTGGTGAGCAGTTCTTC.

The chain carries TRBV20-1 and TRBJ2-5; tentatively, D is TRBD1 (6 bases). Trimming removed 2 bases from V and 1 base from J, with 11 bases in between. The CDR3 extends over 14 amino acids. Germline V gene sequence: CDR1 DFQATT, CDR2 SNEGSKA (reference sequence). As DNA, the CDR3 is TGCAGTGCTAGAAAAAGGACAGCCCAAGAGACCCAGTACTTC. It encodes CSARKRTAQETQYF.

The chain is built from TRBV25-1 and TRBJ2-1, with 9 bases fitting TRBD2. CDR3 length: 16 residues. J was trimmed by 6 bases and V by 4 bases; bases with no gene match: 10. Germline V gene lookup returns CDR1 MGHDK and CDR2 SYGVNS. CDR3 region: CASSGRGGHWRNEQFF. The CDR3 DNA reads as TGTGCCAGCAGTGGGCGGGGGGGCCATTGGCGCAATGAGCAGTTCTTC.

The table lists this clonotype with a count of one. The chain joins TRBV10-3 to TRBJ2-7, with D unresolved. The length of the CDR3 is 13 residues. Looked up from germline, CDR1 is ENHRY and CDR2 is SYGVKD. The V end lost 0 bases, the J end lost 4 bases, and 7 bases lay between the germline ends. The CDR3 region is CAISESGYYEQYF. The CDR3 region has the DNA TGTGCCATCAGTGAGTCCGGTTATTACGAGCAGTACTTC.

The CDR3 sequence is CSARSVYNEQFF. The CDR3 region has the DNA TGCAGTGCTAGGTCGGTTTACAATGAGCAGTTCTTC. The chain carries TRBV20-1 and TRBJ2-1; D gene unclear. CDR3 length: 12 residues. Trimming shortened V by 3 bases and J by 4 bases, and 7 bases separated the two germline ends. Germline lookup yields CDR1 DFQATT and CDR2 SNEGSKA (reference sequence).

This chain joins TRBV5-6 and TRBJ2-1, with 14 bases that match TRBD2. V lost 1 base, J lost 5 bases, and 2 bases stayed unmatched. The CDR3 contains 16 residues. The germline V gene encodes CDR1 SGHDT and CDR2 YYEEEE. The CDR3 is CASSLPGLAGDNEQFF. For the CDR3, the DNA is TGTGCCAGCAGCTTGCCGGGACTAGCGGGAGACAATGAGCAGTTCTTC.

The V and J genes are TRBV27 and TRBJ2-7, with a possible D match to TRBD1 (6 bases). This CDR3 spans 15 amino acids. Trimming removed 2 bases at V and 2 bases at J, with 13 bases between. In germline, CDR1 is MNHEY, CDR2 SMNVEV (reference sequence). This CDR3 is CASSLRGRLPYEQYF. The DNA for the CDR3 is TGTGCCAGCAGTTTAAGGGGGAGACTGCCCTACGAGCAGTACTTC.

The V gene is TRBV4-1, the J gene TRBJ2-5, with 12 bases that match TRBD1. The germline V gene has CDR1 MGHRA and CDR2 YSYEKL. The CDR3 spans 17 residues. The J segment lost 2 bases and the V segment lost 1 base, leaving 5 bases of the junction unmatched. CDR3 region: CASSQVPGQGAQETQYF. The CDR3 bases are TGCGCCAGCAGCCAAGTCCCGGGACAGGGGGCTCAAGAGACCCAGTACTTC.

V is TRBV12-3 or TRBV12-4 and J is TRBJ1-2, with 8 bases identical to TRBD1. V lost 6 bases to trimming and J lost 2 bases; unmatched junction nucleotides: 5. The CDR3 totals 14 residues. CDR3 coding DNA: TGTGCCAGCAGCAATGGACAGGGAAACTATGGCTACACCTTC. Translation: CASSNGQGNYGYTF.

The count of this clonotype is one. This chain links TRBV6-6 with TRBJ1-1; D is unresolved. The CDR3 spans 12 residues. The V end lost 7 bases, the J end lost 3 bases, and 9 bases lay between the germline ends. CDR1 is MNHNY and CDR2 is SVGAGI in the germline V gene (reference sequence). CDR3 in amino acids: CASIAPDTEAFF. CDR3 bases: TGTGCCAGCATCGCGCCGGACACTGAAGCTTTCTTT.

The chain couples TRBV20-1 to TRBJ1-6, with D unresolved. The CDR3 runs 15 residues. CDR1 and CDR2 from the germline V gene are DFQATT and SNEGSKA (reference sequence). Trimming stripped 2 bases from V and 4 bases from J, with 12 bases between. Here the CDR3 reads CSARPTRPYNSPLHF. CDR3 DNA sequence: TGCAGTGCTAGACCCACTCGACCTTATAATTCACCCCTCCACTTT.

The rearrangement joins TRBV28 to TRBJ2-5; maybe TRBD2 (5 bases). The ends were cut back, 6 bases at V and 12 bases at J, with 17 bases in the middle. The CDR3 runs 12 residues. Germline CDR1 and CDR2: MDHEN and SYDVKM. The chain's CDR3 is CASRKGRLIEYF. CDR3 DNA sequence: TGTGCCAGCAGAAAAGGTAGACTAATTGAGTACTTC.

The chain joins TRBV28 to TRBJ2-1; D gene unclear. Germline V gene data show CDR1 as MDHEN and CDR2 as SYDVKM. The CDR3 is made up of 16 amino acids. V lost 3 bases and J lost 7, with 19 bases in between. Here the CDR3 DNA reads TGTGCCAGCAGTTTCCCTCAAGGGCTAGTCGGGAATGAGCAGTTCTTC. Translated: CASSFPQGLVGNEQFF.

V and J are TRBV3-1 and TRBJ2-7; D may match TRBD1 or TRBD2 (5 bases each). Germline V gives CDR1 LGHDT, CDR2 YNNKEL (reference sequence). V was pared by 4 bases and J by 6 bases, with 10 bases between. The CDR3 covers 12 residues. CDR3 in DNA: TGTGCCAGCAGCCTCCAGGGAGTCGAGCAGTACTTC. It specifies CASSLQGVEQYF.

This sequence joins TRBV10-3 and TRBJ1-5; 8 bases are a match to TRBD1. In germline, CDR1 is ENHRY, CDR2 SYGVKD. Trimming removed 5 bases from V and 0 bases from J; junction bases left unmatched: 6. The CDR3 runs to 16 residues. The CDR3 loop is CAISPYRGDSNQPQHF. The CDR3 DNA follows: TGTGCCATCAGTCCGTACAGGGGGGATAGCAATCAGCCCCAGCATTTT.

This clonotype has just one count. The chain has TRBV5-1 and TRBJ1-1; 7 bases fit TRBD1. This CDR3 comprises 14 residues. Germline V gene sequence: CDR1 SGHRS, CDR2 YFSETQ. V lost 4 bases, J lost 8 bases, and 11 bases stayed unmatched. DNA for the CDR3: TGCGCCAGCAGCCCCGACACAGGGGACCACGAAGCTTTCTTT. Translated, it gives CASSPDTGDHEAFF.

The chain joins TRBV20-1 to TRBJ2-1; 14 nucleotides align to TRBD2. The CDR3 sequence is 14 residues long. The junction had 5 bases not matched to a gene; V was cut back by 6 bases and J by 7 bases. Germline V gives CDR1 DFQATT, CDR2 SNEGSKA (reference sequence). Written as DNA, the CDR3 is TGCAGTGCAGAGGGACTAGCGGGAGTTAATGAGCAGTTCTTC. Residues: CSAEGLAGVNEQFF.

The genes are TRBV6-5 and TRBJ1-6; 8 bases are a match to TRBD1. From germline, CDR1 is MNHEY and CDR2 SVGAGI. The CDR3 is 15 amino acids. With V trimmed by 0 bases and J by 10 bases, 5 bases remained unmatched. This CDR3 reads CASSYSDRGGSPLHF. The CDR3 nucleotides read TGTGCCAGCAGTTACTCTGACAGGGGTGGCTCACCCCTCCACTTT.

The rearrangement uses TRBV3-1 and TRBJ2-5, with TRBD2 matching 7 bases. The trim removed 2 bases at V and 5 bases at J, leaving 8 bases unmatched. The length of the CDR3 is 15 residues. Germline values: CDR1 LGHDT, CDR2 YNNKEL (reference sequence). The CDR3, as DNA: TGTGCCAGCAGCCAAACCCTAGCGGAGATTGAGACCCAGTACTTC. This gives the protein CASSQTLAEIETQYF.

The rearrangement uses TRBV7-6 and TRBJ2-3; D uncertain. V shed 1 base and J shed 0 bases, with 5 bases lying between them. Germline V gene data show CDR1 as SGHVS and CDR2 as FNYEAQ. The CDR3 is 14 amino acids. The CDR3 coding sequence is TGTGCCAGCAGCTTAGTCGCGAGCACAGATACGCAGTATTTT. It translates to CASSLVASTDTQYF.

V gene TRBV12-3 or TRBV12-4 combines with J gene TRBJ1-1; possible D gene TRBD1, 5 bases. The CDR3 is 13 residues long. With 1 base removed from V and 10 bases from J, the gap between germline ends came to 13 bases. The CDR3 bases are TGTGCCAGCAGTTTAGGCAGCGAGAGGGGAGCTTTCTTT. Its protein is CASSLGSERGAFF.